This T cell receptor (beta chain) originates from a study of blood T cell repertoires in COVID-19. The CDR3 is made up of 13 amino acids. Per the germline V gene, CDR1 is SEHNR and CDR2 is FQNEAQ (reference sequence). Trimming removed 6 bases at V and 4 bases at J, with 10 bases between. TCRdb's copy holds only in-frame clones and misses some; the assay was immunoSEQ multiplex PCR. This sample has 65,000 to 95,000 clones, with approximately 90% found just once. This clone was observed a single time. The source of this sequence is a man in his forties or fifties with COVID-19, enrolled during active disease. Sequencing was done on a sample of peripheral blood. The gene calls are TRBV7-9 and TRBJ1-3, with D unresolved. CDR3 DNA: TGTGCCAGCAGTGTAAGCTTCGGAAACACCATATATTTT. It translates to CASSVSFGNTIYF. Full variable domain (remainder filled in from reference TRBV7-9 and TRBJ1-3): DTGVSQNPRHKITKRGQNVTFRCDPISEHNRLYWYRQTLGQGPEFLTYFQNEAQLEKSRLLSDRFSAERPKGSFSTLEIQRTEQGDSAMYLCASSVSFGNTIYFGEGSWLTVV.